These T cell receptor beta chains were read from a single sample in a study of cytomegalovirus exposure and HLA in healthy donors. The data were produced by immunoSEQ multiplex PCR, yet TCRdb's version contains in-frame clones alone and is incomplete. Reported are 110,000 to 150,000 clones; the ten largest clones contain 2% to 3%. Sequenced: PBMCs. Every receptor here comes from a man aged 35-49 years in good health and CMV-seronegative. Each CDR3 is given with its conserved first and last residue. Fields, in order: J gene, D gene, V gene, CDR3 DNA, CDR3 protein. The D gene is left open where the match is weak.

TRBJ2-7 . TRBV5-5 TGTGCCAGCAGCTTGGTGGGGGCGGATGAGCAGTACTTC CASSLVGADEQYF
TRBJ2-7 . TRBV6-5 TGTGCCAGCAGTTCGAAAACCGGACTAACCTACGAGCAGTACTTC CASSSKTGLTYEQYF
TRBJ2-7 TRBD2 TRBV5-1 TGCGCCAGCAGCTTGGGGAGGGGAGGGGAATACGAGCAGTACTTC CASSLGRGGEYEQYF
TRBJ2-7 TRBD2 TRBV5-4 TGTGCCAGCAGCAAGGGGACTAGCGGAACCTACGAGCAGTACTTC CASSKGTSGTYEQYF
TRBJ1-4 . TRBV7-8 TGTGCCAGCAGCTTAACGTACGAGGGATATGAAAAACTGTTTTTT CASSLTYEGYEKLFF
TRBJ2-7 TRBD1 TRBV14 TGTGCCAGCAGCCAACCGGGACAGTCCTACGAGCAGTACTTC CASSQPGQSYEQYF
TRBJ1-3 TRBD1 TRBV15 TGTGCCACCAGCAGAGACGGGACAGGGGGCAGGGACACCATATATTTT CATSRDGTGGRDTIYF
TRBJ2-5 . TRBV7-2 TGTGCCAGCAGCTCAAGTGAAGAGATGACCCAGTACTTC CASSSSEEMTQYF
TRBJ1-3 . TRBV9 TGTGCCAGCAGCGAGGCCTCAGGGCAAGCCTCTGGAAACACCATATATTTT CASSEASGQASGNTIYF
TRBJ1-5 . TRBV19 TGTGCCAGTAACATCGGCCAGGCCAATCAGCCCCAGCATTTT CASNIGQANQPQHF
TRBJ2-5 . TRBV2 TGTGCCAGCAGTGAAGCGCTTCTAGCGCCACCCCAAGAGACCCAGTACTTC CASSEALLAPPQETQYF
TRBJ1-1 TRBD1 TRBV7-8 TGTGCCAGCAGCTTCACGACAGGGGGTCGCACTGAAGCTTTCTTT CASSFTTGGRTEAFF
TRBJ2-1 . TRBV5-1 TGCGCCAGCAGCTTGGAAAGCGGCTCCTACAATGAGCAGTTCTTC CASSLESGSYNEQFF
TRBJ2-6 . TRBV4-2 TGTGCCAGCAGCCAGGAAACAGGGTCGGGGGCCAACGTCCTGACTTTC CASSQETGSGANVLTF
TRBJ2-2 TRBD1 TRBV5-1 TGCGCCAGCAGCTTGGGGGACAGAAACACCGGGGAGCTGTTTTTT CASSLGDRNTGELFF
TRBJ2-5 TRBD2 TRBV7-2 TGTGCCAGCAGCTTACGTTATCGGGCGGGGGGGCAAGAGACCCAGTACTTC CASSLRYRAGGQETQYF
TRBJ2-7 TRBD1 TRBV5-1 TGCGCCAGCAGCACAAACCCGGGACAGGGCCACGAGCAGTACTTC CASSTNPGQGHEQYF
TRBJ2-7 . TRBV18 TGTGCCAGCTCCCTAACAGGCGAGAGCTCCTACGAGCAGTACTTC CASSLTGESSYEQYF
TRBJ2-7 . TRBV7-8 TGTGCCAGCAGCCTACTAGGACTCAGGGAGGGGGGTTACGAGCAGTACTTC CASSLLGLREGGYEQYF
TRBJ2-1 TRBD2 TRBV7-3 TGTGCCAGCAGCTTACGACTAGCGGGGAACAATGAGCAGTTCTTC CASSLRLAGNNEQFF
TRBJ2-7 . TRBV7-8 TGTGCCAGCAGCTTAGTTATGGGCAGGGGCTCCCAGAAGGGACGCGAGCAGTACTTC CASSLVMGRGSQKGREQYF
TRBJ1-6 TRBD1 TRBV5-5 TGTGCCAGCAGCTTGGTATTGACAGGGCTCTCCTATAATTCACCCCTCCACTTT CASSLVLTGLSYNSPLHF
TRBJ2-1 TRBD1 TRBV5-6 TGTGCCAGCAGCCCCACAGGGGGGAGGAACGATGAGCAGTTCTTC CASSPTGGRNDEQFF
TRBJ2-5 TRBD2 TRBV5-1 TGCGCCAGCAGCTTAAGCGGGGGGGTACTAGAGACCCAGTACTTC CASSLSGGVLETQYF
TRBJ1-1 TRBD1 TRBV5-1 TGCGCCAGCAGCCCGGGACAGGGAACTGAAGCTTTCTTT CASSPGQGTEAFF
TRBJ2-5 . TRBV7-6 TGTGCCAGCAGCTTATGGGCGGGGCTGTACCAAGAGACCCAGTACTTC CASSLWAGLYQETQYF
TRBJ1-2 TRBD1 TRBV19 TGTGCCAGTAGTATTCGGCTCTGGAGACAGGGGGCGCGAATCAACTATGGCTACACCTTC CASSIRLWRQGARINYGYTF
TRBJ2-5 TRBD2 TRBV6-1 TGTGCCAGCAGTTTTAGCGGGGGGGCCGGAGAGACCCAGTACTTC CASSFSGGAGETQYF
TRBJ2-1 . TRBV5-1 TGCGCCAGCAGCCCGGACACTGACAATGAGCAGTTCTTC CASSPDTDNEQFF
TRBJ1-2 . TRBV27 TGTGCCAGCAGGCAGGGGATAGGTGGCTACACCTTC CASRQGIGGYTF
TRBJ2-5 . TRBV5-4 TGTGCCAGCAGCACCGGGACTTTCGAGACCCAGTACTTC CASSTGTFETQYF
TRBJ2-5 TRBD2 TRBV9 TGTGCCAGCAGCGTAGGTGCTAGCGGCCAAGAGACCCAGTACTTC CASSVGASGQETQYF
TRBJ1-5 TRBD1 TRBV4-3 TGCGCCAGCAGCCAATTATTTGACAGGGCCCAGCCCCAGCATTTT CASSQLFDRAQPQHF
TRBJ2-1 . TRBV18 TGTGCCAGCTCCACCATGGCACAATACAATGAGCAGTTCTTC CASSTMAQYNEQFF
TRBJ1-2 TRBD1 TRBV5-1 TGCGCCAGCAGCTTGCTTGGCAGGGGGTCTAGCTATGGCTACACCTTC CASSLLGRGSSYGYTF
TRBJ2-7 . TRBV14 TGTGCCAGCAGCCAAAGGAGCGGCGAGCAGTACTTC CASSQRSGEQYF
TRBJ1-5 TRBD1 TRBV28 TGTGCCAGCAGATCGGGACAGAATAGCAATCAGCCCCAGCATTTT CASRSGQNSNQPQHF
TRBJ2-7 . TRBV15 TGTGCCACCAGCAGACGCGACGAGCAGTACTTC CATSRRDEQYF
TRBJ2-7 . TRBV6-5 TGTGCCAGCAGTTACTCCGGACAGACCTACGAGCAGTACTTC CASSYSGQTYEQYF
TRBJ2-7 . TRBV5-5 TGTGCCAGCAGCCCTAATGCGTTGCGCGAGCAGTACTTC CASSPNALREQYF
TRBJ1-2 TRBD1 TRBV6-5 TGTGCCAGCAGCCGCCCTGGACAGGGGAAGGGTGGCTACACCTTC CASSRPGQGKGGYTF
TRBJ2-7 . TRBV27 TGTGCCAGCAGTTTATATACGGGGTACGAGCAGTACTTC CASSLYTGYEQYF
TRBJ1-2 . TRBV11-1 TGTGCCAGCAGCTCCCGACAGTCGGCTGGCTACACCTTC CASSSRQSAGYTF
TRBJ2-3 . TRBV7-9 TGTGCCAGCAGAGCCCTAAAGCGAGTGACAGATACGCAGTATTTT CASRALKRVTDTQYF
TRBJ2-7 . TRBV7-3 TGTGCCAGCAGCTCCGGACTCTCCTACGAGCAGTACTTC CASSSGLSYEQYF
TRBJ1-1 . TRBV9 TGTGCCAGCAGCGAGGGGTCACAGGAAGCTTTCTTT CASSEGSQEAFF
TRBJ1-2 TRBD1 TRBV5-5 TGTGCCAGCAGCAGTCTCCCGGGACAGGGAAGCGGCTACACCTTC CASSSLPGQGSGYTF